This T cell receptor (beta chain) was documented in a study of blood T cell repertoires in COVID-19. On the study more broadly: Spain, Italy and the United States supplied samples that represented acute and convalescent COVID-19. The analysed material was cDNA or gDNA that came from T cells, B-cell-depleted T cells, or PBMCs.

Germline CDR1 is SGHNT and CDR2 is YYREEE (reference sequence). The CDR3 has 15 residues. The ends lost 1 base at V and 1 base at J; junction bases unmatched: 3. Participant-given clinical history determined each cohort assignment. TCRdb's copy holds only in-frame clones and misses some; the assay was immunoSEQ multiplex PCR. The data show roughly 360,000 clones, under 85% seen once. This clone showed up many times. The sequenced sample was PBMCs or T cells enriched from blood (not recorded which). The rearrangement uses TRBV5-4 and TRBJ1-1, with 8 positions matching TRBD1. The TCR comes from a woman between 50 and 59 years old who had recovered from COVID-19. The CDR3 region has the DNA TGTGCCAGCAGCTTGCAGGGGGCCTCGAACACTGAAGCTTTCTTT. It codes for CASSLQGASNTEAFF. The full variable domain, with the rest looked up from reference TRBV5-4 and TRBJ1-1, is ETGVTQSPTHLIKTRGQQVTLRCSSQSGHNTVSWYQQALGQGPQFIFQYYREEENGRGNFPPRFSGLQFPNYSSELNVNALELDDSALYLCASSLQGASNTEAFFGQGTRLTVV.